Listed below are T cell receptor beta chains from one sample, sequenced in a study of blood T cell repertoires in COVID-19. Some clones are missing from TCRdb's copy, which holds only in-frame ones; the method was immunoSEQ multiplex PCR. Of more than 110,000 clones listed, 60% to 80% were seen once; the top ten hold over 2.5%. The specimen was PBMCs or T cells enriched from blood (not recorded which). The receptors come from a woman aged 50 to 60 who had recovered from COVID-19. Both conserved end residues are part of each CDR3. Fields, in order: J gene, clone size, CDR3 length, D gene, V gene, CDR3 protein, CDR3 DNA. The D gene is left open where the match is weak. Size tells how often a clone was seen (once, few, many) or the class of an expanded clone, and some rows leave it out.

J gene: TRBJ2-2; clone size: -; CDR3 length: 14; D gene: -; V gene: TRBV6-2/TRBV6-3; CDR3 protein: CASSYWGVSGELFF; CDR3 DNA: TGTGCCAGCAGTTACTGGGGAGTGTCCGGGGAGCTGTTTTTT
J gene: TRBJ2-1; clone size: -; CDR3 length: 16; D gene: TRBD1; V gene: TRBV18; CDR3 protein: CASSPPVAGGLYEQFF; CDR3 DNA: TGTGCCAGCTCACCACCAGTGGCAGGGGGCCTCTATGAGCAGTTCTTC
J gene: TRBJ1-1; clone size: -; CDR3 length: 16; D gene: -; V gene: TRBV27; CDR3 protein: CASSLYPEGWNTEAFF; CDR3 DNA: TGTGCCAGCAGTTTATATCCGGAGGGTTGGAACACTGAAGCTTTCTTT
J gene: TRBJ2-3; clone size: -; CDR3 length: 18; D gene: -; V gene: TRBV5-5; CDR3 protein: CATRSGGAIRLGADTQYF; CDR3 DNA: TGTGCCACCCGGAGTGGGGGCGCGATCAGGCTGGGGGCAGATACGCAGTATTTT
J gene: TRBJ1-1; clone size: -; CDR3 length: 13; D gene: TRBD1; V gene: TRBV14; CDR3 protein: CASSLPGQGRAFF; CDR3 DNA: TGTGCCAGCAGCCTGCCGGGACAGGGGAGAGCTTTCTTT
J gene: TRBJ2-1; clone size: -; CDR3 length: 16; D gene: -; V gene: TRBV19; CDR3 protein: CASSRFTPSSYNEQFF; CDR3 DNA: TGTGCCAGTAGTAGGTTTACCCCGAGCTCCTACAATGAGCAGTTCTTC
J gene: TRBJ1-3; clone size: -; CDR3 length: 13; D gene: -; V gene: TRBV5-1; CDR3 protein: CASSLSSGNTIYF; CDR3 DNA: TGCGCCAGCAGCCTCAGTTCTGGAAACACCATATATTTT
J gene: TRBJ2-3; clone size: -; CDR3 length: 13; D gene: -; V gene: TRBV5-6; CDR3 protein: CASSLSGADTQYF; CDR3 DNA: TGTGCCAGCAGCTTGTCCGGGGCAGATACGCAGTATTTT
J gene: TRBJ2-5; clone size: -; CDR3 length: 14; D gene: TRBD2; V gene: TRBV29-1; CDR3 protein: CSVVRLAGGETQYF; CDR3 DNA: TGCAGCGTTGTCAGACTAGCGGGAGGAGAGACCCAGTACTTC
J gene: TRBJ1-2; clone size: -; CDR3 length: 13; D gene: -; V gene: TRBV2; CDR3 protein: CASSDAGKGGYTF; CDR3 DNA: TGTGCCAGCAGTGACGCGGGTAAAGGGGGCTACACCTTC
J gene: TRBJ2-7; clone size: -; CDR3 length: 13; D gene: -; V gene: TRBV2; CDR3 protein: CASKVQEIYEQYF; CDR3 DNA: TGTGCCAGCAAAGTCCAGGAAATCTACGAGCAGTACTTC
J gene: TRBJ1-1; clone size: -; CDR3 length: 13; D gene: -; V gene: TRBV5-4; CDR3 protein: CASRSGRGTEAFF; CDR3 DNA: TGTGCCAGCAGATCAGGGAGGGGCACTGAAGCTTTCTTT
J gene: TRBJ2-3; clone size: -; CDR3 length: 15; D gene: TRBD2; V gene: TRBV7-9; CDR3 protein: CASSKRLAVTDTQYF; CDR3 DNA: TGTGCCAGCAGTAAGAGACTAGCGGTAACAGATACGCAGTATTTT
J gene: TRBJ1-5; clone size: -; CDR3 length: 14; D gene: -; V gene: TRBV6-1; CDR3 protein: CASSDRPGNQPQHF; CDR3 DNA: TGTGCCAGCAGTGACAGGCCTGGCAATCAGCCCCAGCATTTT
J gene: TRBJ1-4; clone size: -; CDR3 length: 16; D gene: -; V gene: TRBV18; CDR3 protein: CASSPPTQGLGEKLFF; CDR3 DNA: TGTGCCAGCTCACCACCGACGCAGGGGCTTGGGGAAAAACTGTTTTTT
J gene: TRBJ2-2; clone size: few; CDR3 length: 14; D gene: -; V gene: TRBV5-1; CDR3 protein: CASTQGDYTGELFF; CDR3 DNA: TGCGCCAGCACACAGGGTGACTACACCGGGGAGCTGTTTTTT
J gene: TRBJ2-3; clone size: -; CDR3 length: 17; D gene: TRBD2; V gene: TRBV28; CDR3 protein: CASSPGRLAGITDTQYF; CDR3 DNA: TGTGCCAGCAGTCCCGGTCGGCTAGCGGGGATCACAGATACGCAGTATTTT
J gene: TRBJ2-2; clone size: -; CDR3 length: 12; D gene: -; V gene: TRBV29-1; CDR3 protein: CSAQTGSAELFF; CDR3 DNA: TGCAGCGCCCAGACGGGGTCTGCGGAGCTGTTTTTT
J gene: TRBJ1-5; clone size: -; CDR3 length: 13; D gene: -; V gene: TRBV30; CDR3 protein: CAWNERGNQPQHF; CDR3 DNA: TGTGCCTGGAATGAGAGGGGGAATCAGCCCCAGCATTTT
J gene: TRBJ1-5; clone size: -; CDR3 length: 13; D gene: -; V gene: TRBV6-1; CDR3 protein: CASSDGSSQPQHF; CDR3 DNA: TGTGCCAGCAGTGACGGGTCAAGTCAGCCCCAGCATTTT
J gene: TRBJ2-1; clone size: -; CDR3 length: 12; D gene: -; V gene: TRBV11-3; CDR3 protein: CASSPVDNEQFF; CDR3 DNA: TGTGCCAGCAGCCCAGTGGACAATGAGCAGTTCTTC
J gene: TRBJ2-7; clone size: many; CDR3 length: 10; D gene: -; V gene: TRBV6-5; CDR3 protein: CASSHYEQYF; CDR3 DNA: TGTGCCAGCAGCCACTACGAGCAGTACTTC
J gene: TRBJ1-2; clone size: few; CDR3 length: 16; D gene: TRBD1; V gene: TRBV19; CDR3 protein: CASSIQYSGQGRGYTF; CDR3 DNA: TGTGCCAGTAGTATCCAATACTCCGGACAGGGGAGAGGCTACACCTTC
J gene: TRBJ2-2; clone size: many; CDR3 length: 16; D gene: TRBD2; V gene: TRBV5-1; CDR3 protein: CASSPLAVRNTGELFF; CDR3 DNA: TGCGCCAGCAGCCCGCTAGCGGTAAGGAACACCGGGGAGCTGTTTTTT
J gene: TRBJ1-2; clone size: -; CDR3 length: 16; D gene: -; V gene: TRBV5-8; CDR3 protein: CASSQIRVLPDYGYTF; CDR3 DNA: TGTGCCAGCAGCCAGATTCGGGTCCTCCCGGACTATGGCTACACCTTC
J gene: TRBJ1-1; clone size: many; CDR3 length: 13; D gene: -; V gene: TRBV30; CDR3 protein: CAWSGGRNTEAFF; CDR3 DNA: TGTGCCTGGAGCGGGGGGCGGAACACTGAAGCTTTCTTT
J gene: TRBJ2-1; clone size: -; CDR3 length: 14; D gene: TRBD2; V gene: TRBV11-3; CDR3 protein: CASSNRGGGTEQFF; CDR3 DNA: TGTGCCAGCAGCAACCGGGGGGGCGGGACTGAGCAGTTCTTC
J gene: TRBJ1-3; clone size: -; CDR3 length: 13; D gene: -; V gene: TRBV5-1; CDR3 protein: CASSLKGDSTIYF; CDR3 DNA: TGCGCCAGCAGCTTGAAGGGGGATAGCACCATATATTTT
J gene: TRBJ1-2; clone size: many; CDR3 length: 16; D gene: TRBD1; V gene: TRBV30; CDR3 protein: CAWRVGQRIANYGYTF; CDR3 DNA: TGTGCCTGGAGGGTGGGACAGCGAATAGCTAACTATGGCTACACCTTC
J gene: TRBJ2-3; clone size: -; CDR3 length: 17; D gene: TRBD2; V gene: TRBV11-2; CDR3 protein: CASSLDWGGIAGDTQYF; CDR3 DNA: TGTGCCAGCAGCTTAGATTGGGGGGGGATAGCAGGAGATACGCAGTATTTT
J gene: TRBJ2-1; clone size: -; CDR3 length: 21; D gene: TRBD2; V gene: TRBV14; CDR3 protein: CASSQVIGQTRAGSSYNEQFF; CDR3 DNA: TGTGCCAGCAGCCAAGTCATCGGGCAGACCCGAGCGGGGAGCTCCTACAATGAGCAGTTCTTC
J gene: TRBJ2-1; clone size: -; CDR3 length: 13; D gene: -; V gene: TRBV30; CDR3 protein: CASERSSYNEQFF; CDR3 DNA: TGTGCCTCCGAGCGGAGCTCCTACAATGAGCAGTTCTTC
J gene: TRBJ2-1; clone size: -; CDR3 length: 11; D gene: -; V gene: TRBV28; CDR3 protein: CASSPLNEQFF; CDR3 DNA: TGTGCCAGCAGTCCTCTCAATGAGCAGTTCTTC
J gene: TRBJ1-4; clone size: once; CDR3 length: 15; D gene: -; V gene: TRBV7-2; CDR3 protein: CASSLGGRSNEKLFF; CDR3 DNA: TGTGCCAGCAGCTTAGGGGGGCGGTCTAATGAAAAACTGTTTTTT
J gene: TRBJ1-1; clone size: -; CDR3 length: 16; D gene: TRBD1; V gene: TRBV11-2; CDR3 protein: CASSLGGTGGRGGAFF; CDR3 DNA: TGTGCCAGCAGCTTAGGCGGGACAGGGGGCAGGGGTGGAGCTTTCTTT
J gene: TRBJ2-5; clone size: -; CDR3 length: 15; D gene: -; V gene: TRBV6-1; CDR3 protein: CASSERGLGQETQYF; CDR3 DNA: TGTGCCAGCAGTGAACGGGGTCTGGGACAAGAGACCCAGTACTTC
J gene: TRBJ2-1; clone size: -; CDR3 length: 13; D gene: -; V gene: TRBV12-3/TRBV12-4; CDR3 protein: CASSLTRPDEQFF; CDR3 DNA: TGTGCCAGCAGTTTGACTAGGCCGGATGAGCAGTTCTTC
J gene: TRBJ2-7; clone size: -; CDR3 length: 12; D gene: -; V gene: TRBV19; CDR3 protein: CASSTGGHEQYF; CDR3 DNA: TGTGCCAGTAGTACCGGTGGTCACGAGCAGTACTTC
J gene: TRBJ1-1; clone size: -; CDR3 length: 18; D gene: -; V gene: TRBV9; CDR3 protein: CASSDRPEEEGGNTEAFF; CDR3 DNA: TGTGCCAGCAGCGACCGACCCGAAGAAGAGGGAGGGAACACTGAAGCTTTCTTT
J gene: TRBJ1-3; clone size: -; CDR3 length: 16; D gene: -; V gene: TRBV5-5; CDR3 protein: CASSITSTEPGNTIYF; CDR3 DNA: TGTGCCAGCAGCATCACTTCGACAGAGCCGGGAAACACCATATATTTT
J gene: TRBJ2-7; clone size: -; CDR3 length: 15; D gene: -; V gene: TRBV6-1; CDR3 protein: CASSELGSSSYEQYF; CDR3 DNA: TGTGCCAGCAGTGAATTGGGTAGCAGCTCCTACGAGCAGTACTTC
J gene: TRBJ1-2; clone size: -; CDR3 length: 14; D gene: TRBD1; V gene: TRBV19; CDR3 protein: CASSRQGTVDGYTF; CDR3 DNA: TGTGCCAGTAGTCGACAGGGGACCGTGGATGGCTACACCTTC
J gene: TRBJ1-6; clone size: once; CDR3 length: 14; D gene: TRBD1; V gene: TRBV27; CDR3 protein: CASSDRVSNSPLHF; CDR3 DNA: TGTGCCAGCAGCGACAGGGTGAGCAATTCACCCCTCCACTTT
J gene: TRBJ2-1; clone size: -; CDR3 length: 15; D gene: -; V gene: TRBV7-3; CDR3 protein: CASTPFGGEYNEQFF; CDR3 DNA: TGTGCCAGCACCCCATTTGGCGGAGAATACAATGAGCAGTTCTTC
J gene: TRBJ1-2; clone size: -; CDR3 length: 15; D gene: -; V gene: TRBV30; CDR3 protein: CAWSQILRTDYGYTF; CDR3 DNA: TGTGCCTGGAGTCAAATATTACGGACAGACTATGGCTACACCTTC